Following are 23 T cell receptor beta chains from one sample sequenced in a study of regulatory T cells in long-lasting Graves disease. Sequencing libraries for TCR beta were prepared with iRepertoire HTBI primers and Arm-PCR of CDR3 regions. MiXCR, applied by TCRdb to the multiplex PCR reads, yields one record per CDR3 protein. Seen here are approximately 290,000 distinct CDR3 sequences, 22% observed once, and the top ten hold approximately 53%. Time point here: persistent/refractory GD, antithyroid drugs over 5 years with positive TRAb. PBMCs were the source of the RNA used for TCR sequencing. This sample comprised peripheral blood mononuclear cells (PBMCs), obtained when the disease was refractory, from a patient treated with antithyroid drugs. The receptors here all came from a female donor with Graves disease.

The sample holds a few counts of this clonotype. The gene calls are TRBV6-1 and TRBJ2-3, with no clear D. Germline V gives CDR1 MNHNS, CDR2 SASEGT. The CDR3 extends over 17 amino acids. V lost 6 bases to trimming and J lost 5 bases, with 24 bases between them. CDR3: CASSSPGYPDRLDTQYF. In DNA form, the CDR3 reads TGTGCCAGCAGCTCCCCGGGCTACCCGGATCGATTAGATACGCAGTATTTT.

In this sample, this clonotype turned up a few times. J is TRBJ1-1 and V is TRBV20-1; D is undetermined. Looked up from germline, CDR1 is DFQATT and CDR2 is SNEGSKA (reference sequence). The CDR3 sequence is 13 residues long. The ends were cut back, 5 bases at V and 0 bases at J, with 10 bases in the middle. The CDR3 reads CSAPGTVNTEAFF. DNA of the CDR3: TGCAGTGCTCCCGGCACGGTGAACACTGAAGCTTTCTTT.

This clonotype turned up a few times. The CDR3 reads CASRPRTNTEAFF. The CDR3 coding sequence is TGTGCCAGCAGACCCAGGACGAACACTGAAGCTTTCTTT. V gene TRBV5-4 combines with J gene TRBJ1-1; D remains unclear. V dropped 5 bases and J dropped 1 base, with 9 bases sitting between them. CDR3 length equals 13 residues. Germline V gene data show CDR1 as SGHNT and CDR2 as YYREEE (reference sequence). Together with reference TRBV5-4 and TRBJ1-1, the CDR3 gives the full variable domain: ETGVTQSPTHLIKTRGQQVTLRCSSQSGHNTVSWYQQALGQGPQFIFQYYREEENGRGNFPPRFSGLQFPNYSSELNVNALELDDSALYLCASRPRTNTEAFFGQGTRLTVV.

This clonotype was seen only a few times. The V call is TRBV29-1, the J call TRBJ2-4; D unclear. The V gene lost 4 bases and the J gene lost 3 bases, with 10 bases spanning the gap. The germline gives CDR1 SQVTM, CDR2 ANQGSEA. CDR3 length: 13 residues. In DNA form, the CDR3 reads TGCAGCGTTGCCGGGTCTAGCAAAAACATTCAGTACTTC. Translating gives CSVAGSSKNIQYF.

This clonotype was recorded a few times. The CDR3 reads CSVEEGRSGANVLTF. The CDR3, as DNA: TGCAGCGTTGAGGAGGGCCGCTCTGGGGCCAACGTCCTGACTTTC. The rearrangement joins TRBV29-1 to TRBJ2-6; TRBD2 might be the D (6 bases). This CDR3 is 15 amino acids long. The germline V gene encodes CDR1 SQVTM and CDR2 ANQGSEA. V shed 3 bases and J shed 0 bases, with 9 bases lying between them.

This clonotype has only a few counts. The V gene is TRBV7-2, the J gene TRBJ2-6; D perhaps matches TRBD2 (6 bases). The CDR3 runs 17 residues. Germline V lookup: CDR1 SGHTA, CDR2 FQGNSA. Trimming took 5 bases from V and 2 from J, leaving 16 bases between them. CDR3 bases: TGTGCCAGCAGCCGGGTCCGGAGCGGGCCTGGGGCCAACGTCCTGACTTTC. It is translated as CASSRVRSGPGANVLTF.

This chain uses TRBV28 with TRBJ2-7; 11 positions match TRBD1. Germline-derived CDR1 and CDR2 are MDHEN and SYDVKM. With V trimmed by 3 bases and J by 2 bases, 6 bases remained unmatched. This CDR3 has 16 residues. CDR3 amino acids: CASSFASGQGAYEQYF. The CDR3 DNA reads as TGTGCCAGCAGTTTTGCTTCGGGACAGGGGGCCTACGAGCAGTACTTC.

This clonotype was seen repeatedly, ten times or more. V and J are TRBV30 and TRBJ2-4, with D unresolved. CDR1 and CDR2 (germline): GTSNPN, SVGIG (reference sequence). The CDR3 runs 15 residues. V was trimmed by 0 bases and J by 8 bases, leaving 17 bases between them. The CDR3 spells CAWSVRASPGDIQYF. The CDR3 DNA follows: TGTGCCTGGAGTGTACGCGCATCCCCTGGGGACATTCAGTACTTC.

The table lists this clonotype with many counts. This chain's CDR3 is CASSPPGYGYTF. As DNA, the CDR3 is TGTGCCAGCAGCCCCCCGGGCTATGGCTACACCTTC. V usage is TRBV2 and J usage is TRBJ1-2; D is unclear. CDR3 size: 12 residues. The V gene's germline CDR1 is SNHLY and CDR2 FYNNEI. V was clipped by 6 bases and J by 4 bases, with 9 bases between them.

The chain carries TRBV27 and TRBJ1-5, with D perhaps TRBD1 (6 bases). CDR1 and CDR2 (germline): MNHEY, SMNVEV (reference sequence). V shed 7 bases and J shed 5 bases, with 21 bases lying between them. This CDR3 has 16 amino acids. CDR3 DNA: TGTGCCAGCAAGACCGGGGGGCTTGGGAGCGATCAGCCCCAGCATTTT. Protein: CASKTGGLGSDQPQHF.

This clonotype was observed a handful of times. The chain uses TRBV20-1 and TRBJ2-5, with TRBD1 as a possible D gene (7 bases). Germline CDR1 and CDR2: DFQATT and SNEGSKA (reference sequence). V was cut by 5 bases and J by 4 bases, with 14 bases left in between. The CDR3 totals 13 residues. The CDR3 loop reads CSAYGGGPETQYF. CDR3 nucleotide sequence: TGCAGTGCTTATGGAGGGGGCCCAGAGACCCAGTACTTC.

The gene calls are TRBV7-3 and TRBJ2-2; TRBD1 matches 8 bases. J lost 4 bases, V lost 5 bases, and 9 bases had no gene match. Germline lookup yields CDR1 SGHTA and CDR2 FQGTGA. The CDR3 loop spans 16 amino acids. CDR3 bases: TGTGCCAGCAGCAAGGACAGGGCCGTAACCACCGGGGAGCTGTTTTTT. It codes for CASSKDRAVTTGELFF.

At least ten counts were recorded for this clonotype. The V gene is TRBV11-2, the J gene TRBJ2-7, with 10 bases that match TRBD2. Germline lookup yields CDR1 SGHAT and CDR2 FQNNGV. This CDR3 is built from 17 residues. With 1 base clipped from V and 4 bases from J, the junction kept 10 bases outside the gene matches. Here the CDR3 DNA reads TGTGCCAGCAGCTTAGTAAGGTCTAGCGGGAGTCAGTACGAGCAGTACTTC. Its translation: CASSLVRSSGSQYEQYF. The entire variable domain, with the rest obtained from reference TRBV11-2 and TRBJ2-7, is as follows: EAGVAQSPRYKIIEKRQSVAFWCNPISGHATLYWYQQILGQGPKLLIQFQNNGVVDDSQLPKDRFSAERLKGVDSTLKIQPAKLEDSAVYLCASSLVRSSGSQYEQYFGPGTRLTVT.

V is TRBV27 and J is TRBJ2-7; the D gene could be TRBD1 or TRBD2 (5 bases each). This CDR3 spans 15 amino acids. Germline loops: CDR1 MNHEY, CDR2 SMNVEV (reference sequence). Trimming shortened V by 5 bases and J by 3 bases, and 17 bases separated the two germline ends. CDR3 sequence (DNA): TGTGCCAGCAGTCCGACGGGACGGCTGAACTACGAGCAGTACTTC. Translation: CASSPTGRLNYEQYF.

This clonotype was seen a handful of times. J is TRBJ2-2 and V is TRBV6-2 or TRBV6-3; D is undetermined. V was pared by 2 bases and J by 2 bases, with 3 bases between. This CDR3 is 13 amino acids long. Per germline, CDR1 MNHEY and CDR2 SVGEGT. The DNA for the CDR3 is TGTGCCAGCAGTTACCCCAACACCGGGGAGCTGTTTTTT. Its translation: CASSYPNTGELFF.

Ten or more counts support this clonotype. The chain couples TRBV5-1 to TRBJ1-6; D is perhaps TRBD1 (5 bases). Looked up from germline, CDR1 is SGHRS and CDR2 is YFSETQ. Trimming left V 0 bases short and J 6 bases short, with 10 bases between. The CDR3 is made up of 15 amino acids. The CDR3 sequence: CASSLGDPRNSPLHF. The CDR3 nucleotides read TGCGCCAGCAGCTTGGGGGACCCCCGTAATTCACCCCTCCACTTT.

CDR3 nucleotides: TGCGCCAGCAGCTTGGAGGGGGCCCTCTCTGGGGCCAACGTCCTGACTTTC. This gives the protein CASSLEGALSGANVLTF. V usage is TRBV5-1 and J usage is TRBJ2-6; 7 positions match TRBD1. The V segment lost 0 bases and the J segment 0 bases; nucleotides outside the gene matches: 3. The germline CDR1 and CDR2 sequences are SGHRS and YFSETQ. The CDR3 contains 17 residues.

This clonotype was observed a few times. The chain joins TRBV18 to TRBJ2-1; D is unclear. The V gene's germline CDR1 is KGHSH and CDR2 LQKENI. The CDR3 is 16 amino acids. V lost 5 bases, J lost 0 bases, and 14 bases lay in between. This CDR3 is CASSGPASYSYNEQFF. Here the CDR3 DNA reads TGTGCCAGCTCAGGCCCAGCCTCCTACTCCTACAATGAGCAGTTCTTC.

This clonotype has ten or more counts. The V gene is TRBV10-3, the J gene TRBJ1-2; the D gene is possibly TRBD1 (6 bases). Trimming took 4 bases from V and 6 from J, leaving 21 bases between them. The germline gives CDR1 ENHRY, CDR2 SYGVKD. The CDR3 has 16 residues. The CDR3 DNA reads TGTGCCATCAGTGTCTCCAGCGGACAGAGCCTTCATGGCTACACCTTC. The encoded protein is CAISVSSGQSLHGYTF.

This clonotype has ten or more counts. The CDR3 region is CASSSLAGLAGAMETQYF. The CDR3 DNA is TGTGCCAGCAGTTCCTTGGCGGGACTAGCGGGAGCGATGGAGACCCAGTACTTC. The gene calls are TRBV28 and TRBJ2-5; TRBD2 agrees at 14 bases. Unmatched junction bases numbered 12, after V lost 4 bases and J lost 5 bases. The CDR3 extends over 18 amino acids. CDR1 is MDHEN and CDR2 is SYDVKM in the germline V gene.

The sample holds many counts of this clonotype. This sequence joins TRBV12-3 or TRBV12-4 and TRBJ1-5; 7 bases align to TRBD1. The CDR3 is 19 residues long. With V trimmed by 0 bases and J by 0 bases, 11 bases remained unmatched. The DNA of the CDR3 is TGTGCCAGCAGTTTAGCAGGAGGAGGGACAGATATTAGCAATCAGCCCCAGCATTTT. This encodes CASSLAGGGTDISNQPQHF.

The chain carries TRBV6-1 and TRBJ1-3; 7 bases map to TRBD1. Germline lookup yields CDR1 MNHNS and CDR2 SASEGT. Trimming cost V 6 bases and J 4 bases; bases outside gene matches: 12. CDR3 size: 16 residues. CDR3 region: CASRGTASLSGNTIYF. The DNA for the CDR3 is TGTGCCAGCAGGGGGACAGCCTCTCTCTCGGGAAACACCATATATTTT.

V and J are TRBV7-2 and TRBJ2-5, with TRBD2 as a possible D gene (6 bases). CDR1 and CDR2 from the germline V gene are SGHTA and FQGNSA. The V and J ends lost 1 base and 1 base respectively, with 10 bases between them. The CDR3 is 15 amino acids. CDR3 region: CASSLVGGPQETQYF. The DNA of the CDR3 is TGTGCCAGCAGCTTAGTGGGAGGCCCCCAAGAGACCCAGTACTTC.